This T cell receptor (beta chain) stems from a study of T cell clonality in common variable immunodeficiency. Findings and caveats of the study: CVID subjects shared fewer TCRbeta clones than healthy controls did. In common variable immunodeficiency, TCR beta chains reportedly carried fewer deletions and N-nucleotide insertions.

This CDR3 comprises 15 residues. Germline V gene data show CDR1 as GTSNPN and CDR2 as SVGIG (reference sequence). Trimming left V 0 bases short and J 5 bases short, with 16 bases between. Only in-frame clones appear in the TCRdb table, and some are missing; sequencing was by immunoSEQ multiplex PCR. The sample yields more than 20,000 clones, without any singletons. This clone was observed at least ten times. Its antigen is as yet unknown. With the read ending 3 residues before the CDR3 end, the germline J gene is used to fill in that end. Replacement immunoglobulin had been given to every CVID subject for at least one year. CVID subjects were neither ill nor on immunomodulatory or immunosuppressive medication at sampling.

The chain uses TRBV30 and TRBJ1-1; D not certain. The TCR comes from a human donor with common variable immunodeficiency. The sample taken for sequencing was peripheral blood mononuclear cells. The DNA read from the CDR3 is TGTGCCTGGAGTGTAACCCTACCCGGGGAAACTGAA. Residues: CAWSVTLPGETE. The entire CDR3 protein is CAWSVTLPGETEAFF.